A single sample is the source of the 23 T cell receptor beta chains below, sequenced in a study of T cell responses to AZD1222 COVID-19 vaccine. Clones were read by immunoSEQ multiplex PCR, and TCRdb kept only the in-frame ones, dropping some. The sample holds over 100,000 clones; approximately 86% are singletons and the top ten take about 2.5%. The specimen was peripheral blood, collected 28 days after the second AZD1222 dose. The receptors come from an adult who received the AZD1222 COVID-19 vaccine.

The chain joins TRBV19 to TRBJ1-1, with 8 bases aligning to TRBD1. Germline-derived CDR1 and CDR2 are LNHDA and SQIVND (reference sequence). CDR3 length equals 13 residues. V lost 10 bases and J lost 0; bases outside the gene matches: 4. The CDR3, as DNA: TGTGCCACCAGGACAGGGTTGAACACTGAAGCTTTCTTT. Translating gives CATRTGLNTEAFF.

The chain recombines TRBV7-8 with TRBJ2-1; possibly TRBD1 or TRBD2 for D (5 bases each). Between the trimmed V and J ends, which lost 6 bases and 4 bases, there was a span of 16 bases. This CDR3 has 15 residues. Germline CDR1 is SGHVS and CDR2 is FQNEAQ. The CDR3 protein is CASRLDRGLYNEQFF. The CDR3 DNA is TGTGCCAGCAGACTAGACAGAGGACTTTACAATGAGCAGTTCTTC.

The V gene is TRBV19, the J gene TRBJ2-2; D is unresolved. V lost 5 bases, J lost 6 bases, and 4 bases lay in between. Germline CDR1 reads LNHDA; CDR2 reads SQIVND (reference sequence). CDR3 length: 11 amino acids. Here the CDR3 DNA reads TGTGCCAGTAGTTACCCCGGGGAGCTGTTTTTT. Protein sequence: CASSYPGELFF.

This rearrangement joins TRBV10-3 to TRBJ1-2; D gene ambiguous. This CDR3 is built from 12 residues. Trimming stripped 0 bases from V and 4 bases from J, with 3 bases between. Germline V gene lookup returns CDR1 ENHRY and CDR2 SYGVKD. CDR3 in DNA: TGTGCCATCAGTGAGTCAACCTATGGCTACACCTTC. The encoded protein is CAISESTYGYTF.

The V and J genes are TRBV2 and TRBJ2-1; D might be TRBD2 (5 bases). The V gene lost 0 bases and the J gene lost 7 bases, with 10 bases spanning the gap. From germline, CDR1 is SNHLY and CDR2 FYNNEI. The CDR3 has 14 amino acids. CDR3 amino acids: CASSEARVRNEQFF. CDR3 sequence (DNA): TGTGCCAGCAGTGAAGCGCGGGTCAGGAATGAGCAGTTCTTC.

The gene calls are TRBV7-2 and TRBJ1-3; the D gene is possibly TRBD1 (5 bases). CDR1 and CDR2 from the germline V gene are SGHTA and FQGNSA. Trimming cost V 2 bases and J 1 base, with 12 bases left between them. The CDR3 has 16 amino acids. In DNA, the CDR3 is TGTGCCAGCAGCTTAAGGCCAGGGCTATCTGGAAACACCATATATTTT. It codes for CASSLRPGLSGNTIYF.

This chain joins TRBV14 and TRBJ2-7, with D possibly being TRBD1 (5 bases). V shed 3 bases and J shed 2 bases, with 14 bases lying between them. This CDR3 spans 15 amino acids. The germline V gene encodes CDR1 SGHDN and CDR2 FVKESK. The CDR3 sequence: CASSHKTALTYEQYF. Here the CDR3 DNA reads TGTGCCAGCAGCCATAAGACAGCACTCACCTACGAGCAGTACTTC.

This clone was picked up a small number of times. The V call is TRBV7-2, the J call TRBJ2-5; D not certain. This CDR3 has 13 amino acids. The V gene's germline CDR1 is SGHTA and CDR2 FQGNSA. Between the trimmed V and J ends, which lost 3 bases and 5 bases, there was a span of 10 bases. This CDR3 is CASSFFRRETQYF. The CDR3 bases are TGTGCCAGCAGCTTTTTCCGGCGGGAGACCCAGTACTTC.

The CDR3 nucleotides read TGTGCCATCAGTGACTTGGCTCGAAGCTCCTACGAGCAGTACTTC. Its translation is CAISDLARSSYEQYF. The chain carries TRBV10-3 and TRBJ2-7; no definite D call. The germline CDR1 and CDR2 sequences are ENHRY and SYGVKD. This CDR3 has 15 residues. The V and J ends lost 3 bases and 0 bases respectively, with 12 bases between them.

The CDR3 loop reads CASTHSPQETQYF. The DNA for the CDR3 is TGTGCCAGCACTCACTCCCCCCAAGAGACCCAGTACTTC. The chain carries TRBV28 and TRBJ2-5; D is ambiguous. This CDR3 has 13 amino acids. Trimming pared 7 bases from V and 1 base from J, leaving 10 bases between. Germline V gene sequence: CDR1 MDHEN, CDR2 SYDVKM.

The chain uses TRBV6-4 and TRBJ2-5, with TRBD1 matching 10 bases. Germline V gene sequence: CDR1 MRHNA, CDR2 SNTAGT. V was clipped by 9 bases and J by 4 bases; unmatched bases: 5. The CDR3 contains 13 residues. In nucleotides, the CDR3 is TGTGCCAGTAGCGGGGACAGGGGAGAGACCCAGTACTTC. This translates into CASSGDRGETQYF.

Only a few counts were recorded for this clone. The CDR3 loop is CASSPTGFNRETQYF. The DNA of the CDR3 is TGTGCCAGCAGCCCTACAGGGTTCAACAGGGAGACCCAGTACTTC. V and J are TRBV9 and TRBJ2-5, with D perhaps matching TRBD1 (6 bases). V dropped 4 bases and J dropped 5 bases, with 18 bases sitting between them. The germline gives CDR1 SGDLS, CDR2 YYNGEE. This CDR3 is 15 amino acids long.

The rearrangement uses TRBV19 and TRBJ1-5; 7 bases match TRBD1. This CDR3 has 14 amino acids. Germline V gene lookup returns CDR1 LNHDA and CDR2 SQIVND (reference sequence). V shed 4 bases and J 7 bases; nucleotides not matched to a gene: 7. The CDR3 nucleotides are TGTGCCAGTAGTACGGGAACAGGGGTGCAGCCCCAGCATTTT. Its translation is CASSTGTGVQPQHF.

V is TRBV3-1 (or the pseudogene TRBV3-2) and J is TRBJ2-3, with 8 bases lining up with TRBD2. The CDR3 spans 15 residues. J was trimmed by 0 bases and V by 8 bases; bases with no gene match: 7. Germline-derived CDR1 and CDR2 are LGHDT and YNNKEL (reference sequence). The CDR3 sequence: CASAPTGGSTDTQYF. The CDR3 DNA reads as TGTGCCAGCGCCCCTACGGGGGGGAGCACAGATACGCAGTATTTT.

This clone was recorded only once. The chain combines TRBV7-2 with TRBJ1-4; no firm D call. The CDR3 covers 14 residues. Germline assignment: CDR1 SGHTA and CDR2 FQGNSA. Trimming left V 1 base short and J 7 bases short, with 10 bases between. CDR3 amino acids: CASSLDSTGEKLFF. Written as DNA, the CDR3 is TGTGCCAGCAGCTTAGACAGTACTGGTGAAAAACTGTTTTTT.

The chain uses TRBV25-1 and TRBJ1-1; no clear D gene. The V gene's germline CDR1 is MGHDK and CDR2 SYGVNS. The CDR3 contains 13 residues. The V end was cut by 3 bases, the J end by 1 base, with 6 bases between. The CDR3 is CASSDLWNTEAFF. The CDR3 DNA reads TGTGCCAGCAGTGATCTGTGGAACACTGAAGCTTTCTTT.

The CDR3 here is CASYPAGQASTGELFF. DNA for the CDR3: TGTGCCAGCTATCCTGCGGGACAGGCCAGCACCGGGGAGCTGTTTTTT. The genes are TRBV7-9 and TRBJ2-2, with 8 bases matching TRBD1. CDR3 length equals 16 residues. J was trimmed by 4 bases and V by 8 bases; bases with no gene match: 12. Germline CDR1 SEHNR, CDR2 FQNEAQ (reference sequence).

V gene TRBV20-1 combines with J gene TRBJ2-7; D assignment may be TRBD1 or TRBD2 (5 bases each). Per the germline V gene, CDR1 is DFQATT and CDR2 is SNEGSKA (reference sequence). CDR3 length: 16 residues. V gave up 3 bases and J gave up 2 bases, with 20 bases separating them. CDR3 nucleotides: TGCAGTGCTAGTGGGGCTTGGGGACCTAAACCCTACGAGCAGTACTTC. Protein sequence: CSASGAWGPKPYEQYF.

This rearrangement joins TRBV7-9 to TRBJ2-7, with unresolved D. The CDR3 runs 14 residues. Trimming pared 5 bases from V and 2 bases from J, leaving 13 bases between. Germline values: CDR1 SEHNR, CDR2 FQNEAQ (reference sequence). The CDR3 spells CASSPAARAYEQYF. In nucleotides, the CDR3 is TGTGCCAGCAGCCCCGCTGCCCGAGCCTACGAGCAGTACTTC. The complete variable domain, with remaining parts taken from reference TRBV7-9 and TRBJ2-7, reads DTGVSQNPRHKITKRGQNVTFRCDPISEHNRLYWYRQTLGQGPEFLTYFQNEAQLEKSRLLSDRFSAERPKGSFSTLEIQRTEQGDSAMYLCASSPAARAYEQYFGPGTRLTVT.

The rearrangement joins TRBV29-1 to TRBJ1-2; D unclear. Germline lookup yields CDR1 SQVTM and CDR2 ANQGSEA. This CDR3 spans 14 amino acids. The ends were cut back, 7 bases at V and 4 bases at J, with 19 bases in the middle. CDR3 sequence reads: CSALLDEEGYGYTF. CDR3 sequence (DNA): TGCAGCGCCCTCCTGGACGAGGAGGGCTATGGCTACACCTTC. The variable domain in full, completed from reference TRBV29-1 and TRBJ1-2, reads SAVISQKPSRDICQRGTSLTIQCQVDSQVTMMFWYRQQPGQSLTLIATANQGSEATYESGFVIDKFPISRPNLTFSTLTVSNMSPEDSSIYLCSALLDEEGYGYTFGSGTRLTVV.

This chain uses TRBV6-2 or TRBV6-3 with TRBJ2-5, with TRBD1 identical over 11 bases. After removal of 3 bases from V and 0 bases from J, the junction contained 9 bases not matched to a gene. CDR1 and CDR2 from the germline V gene are MNHEY and SVGEGT. This CDR3 has 18 residues. CDR3 residues: CASSYQGGTGGNQETQYF. CDR3 nucleotides: TGTGCCAGCAGTTATCAGGGCGGGACAGGGGGTAACCAAGAGACCCAGTACTTC.

V usage is TRBV13 and J usage is TRBJ2-7, with D perhaps assigned TRBD1 or TRBD2 (5 bases each). V was trimmed by 0 bases and J by 2 bases, leaving 8 bases between them. There are 14 residues in the CDR3. Germline-derived CDR1 and CDR2 are PRHDT and FYEKMQ (reference sequence). This chain's CDR3 is CASSLGGAAYEQYF. The CDR3 DNA reads TGTGCCAGCAGCTTAGGCGGGGCCGCCTACGAGCAGTACTTC.

This clone was detected a few times. The V gene is TRBV5-5, the J gene TRBJ1-2; 9 positions agree with TRBD1. CDR1 and CDR2 from the germline V gene are SGHKS and YYEKEE (reference sequence). This CDR3 has 17 residues. Germline trimming cut 3 bases from V and 4 bases from J; bases unmatched to any gene: 13. CDR3 coding DNA: TGTGCCAGCAGCTATTCGGGACAGGGTGCTCGACGCTATGGCTACACCTTC. Amino acids: CASSYSGQGARRYGYTF. The full variable domain, with the rest looked up from reference TRBV5-5 and TRBJ1-2, is DAGVTQSPTHLIKTRGQQVTLRCSPISGHKSVSWYQQVLGQGPQFIFQYYEKEERGRGNFPDRFSARQFPNYSSELNVNALLLGDSALYLCASSYSGQGARRYGYTFGSGTRLTVV.